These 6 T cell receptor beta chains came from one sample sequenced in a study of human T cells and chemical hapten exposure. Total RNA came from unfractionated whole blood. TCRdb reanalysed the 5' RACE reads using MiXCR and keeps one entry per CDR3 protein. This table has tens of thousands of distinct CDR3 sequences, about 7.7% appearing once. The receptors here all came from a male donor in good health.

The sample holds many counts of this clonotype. Here the CDR3 DNA reads TGTGCCAGCAGTTACTCGTCTAATTTGTTCCCCTCCTACGAGCAGTACTTC. This sequence encodes CASSYSSNLFPSYEQYF. The genes are TRBV6-5 and TRBJ2-7; D is unclear. The CDR3 runs 17 residues. The germline gives CDR1 MNHEY, CDR2 SVGAGI. Trimming pared 0 bases from V and 0 bases from J, leaving 15 bases between.

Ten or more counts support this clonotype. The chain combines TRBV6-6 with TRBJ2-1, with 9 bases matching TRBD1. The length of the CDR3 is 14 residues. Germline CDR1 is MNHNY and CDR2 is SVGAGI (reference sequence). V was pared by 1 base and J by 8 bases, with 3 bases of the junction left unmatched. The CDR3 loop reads CASSYWTGDDEQFF. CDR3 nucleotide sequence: TGTGCCAGCAGTTACTGGACAGGGGACGATGAGCAGTTCTTC.

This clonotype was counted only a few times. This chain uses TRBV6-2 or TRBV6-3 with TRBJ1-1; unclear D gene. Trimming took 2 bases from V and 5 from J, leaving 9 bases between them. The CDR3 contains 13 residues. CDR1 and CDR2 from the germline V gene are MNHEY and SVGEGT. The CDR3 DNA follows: TGTGCCAGCAGTTACGAGTTCGGTACTGAAGCTTTCTTT. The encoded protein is CASSYEFGTEAFF.

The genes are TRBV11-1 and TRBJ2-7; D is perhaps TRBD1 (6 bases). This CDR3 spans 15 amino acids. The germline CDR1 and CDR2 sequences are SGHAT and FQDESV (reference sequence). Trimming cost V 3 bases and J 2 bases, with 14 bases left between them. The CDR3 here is CASSFGEGVTYEQYF. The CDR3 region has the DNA TGTGCCAGCAGCTTCGGCGAGGGGGTAACCTACGAGCAGTACTTC.

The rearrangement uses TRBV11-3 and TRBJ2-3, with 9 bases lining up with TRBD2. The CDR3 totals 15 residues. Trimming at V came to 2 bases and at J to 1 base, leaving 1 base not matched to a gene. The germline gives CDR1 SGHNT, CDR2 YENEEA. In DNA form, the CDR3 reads TGTGCCAGCAGCTTATCTAGCGGGGGCACAGATACGCAGTATTTT. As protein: CASSLSSGGTDTQYF.

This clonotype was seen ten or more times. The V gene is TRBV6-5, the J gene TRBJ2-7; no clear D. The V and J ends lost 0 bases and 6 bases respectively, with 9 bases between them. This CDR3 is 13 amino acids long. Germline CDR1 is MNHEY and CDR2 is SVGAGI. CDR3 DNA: TGTGCCAGCAGTTACTCGACCGGGTTCGAGCAGTACTTC. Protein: CASSYSTGFEQYF.